This TCR beta chain was sequenced in a study of T cells in Graves' hyperthyroidism and ophthalmopathy. This clonotype was observed at least ten times. As yet, its antigen is unknown. Amplification of TCR beta CDR3 regions used RNA as the template. TCR CDR3 underwent first-round RT-PCR with the HTBI primer set. TCRdb itself ran the multiplex PCR reads through MiXCR, one entry per CDR3 protein. The table shows about 210,000 distinct CDR3 sequences, with roughly 17% occurring only once. Extraction of PBMCs used under 13 ml of fresh peripheral blood. Study-wide points: With a median lead of around 6.7 months before onset, the model predicted ophthalmopathy. In blood, most of the thyroid clonotypes expanded above 0.001 were also present.

Germline CDR1 SGHRS, CDR2 YFSETQ. CDR3 size: 15 residues. V dropped 4 bases and J dropped 2; count of bases not matched to a gene: 9. The specimen sequenced was blood. The TCR originated in a man over 45 with Graves' hyperthyroidism. The V call is TRBV5-1, the J call TRBJ2-7; 7 nucleotides agree with TRBD2. CDR3 loop: CASSLALGGPYEQYF. The CDR3 bases are TGCGCCAGCAGCCTAGCGTTGGGAGGGCCCTACGAGCAGTACTTC.